Listed below are T cell receptor beta chains from one sample, sequenced in a study of cytomegalovirus exposure and HLA in healthy donors. TCRdb keeps only in-frame clones here, not all; method: immunoSEQ multiplex PCR. The sample yields fewer than 110,000 clones, about 71% seen once. Sequenced: PBMCs. The source is a woman between 45 and 65 years old in good health and CMV-seronegative. CDR3s include the opening cysteine and the closing phenylalanine or tryptophan. Fields, in order: clone size, J gene, D gene, V gene, CDR3 DNA, CDR3 protein. A D gene is named only where the DNA matches it firmly. Rows may omit the clone size; those that give it use once, few, many or a size class.

>few|TRBJ1-1|NA|TRBV28
TGTGCCAGCAGTCGCATGTGGCTCATGAACACTGAAGCTTTCTTT
CASSRMWLMNTEAFF
>few|TRBJ2-2|TRBD2|TRBV11-3
TGTGCCAGCAGCTTAGGTTTGACTAGCGGGTCGACCGGGGAGCTGTTTTTT
CASSLGLTSGSTGELFF
>NA|TRBJ2-5|TRBD2|TRBV5-1
TGCGCCAGCAGCTTGAGGGCTAGCGGACCCCAAGAGACCCAGTACTTC
CASSLRASGPQETQYF
>NA|TRBJ2-7|TRBD2|TRBV4-1
TGCGCCAGCAGCCAAGTCCGCCGGCGACTAGCGGGGGTATACTACGAGCAGTACTTC
CASSQVRRRLAGVYYEQYF
>NA|TRBJ2-1|NA|TRBV9
TGTGCCAGCAGCGTAGAAGGACAGAGTCTTGAGCAGTTCTTC
CASSVEGQSLEQFF
>NA|TRBJ2-3|NA|TRBV6-1
TGTGCCAGCACCGGAGGAGGGCCCACAGATACGCAGTATTTT
CASTGGGPTDTQYF
>NA|TRBJ1-3|NA|TRBV18
TGTGCCAGCTCTGCGGCGGGGGTGCACTCTGGAAACACCATATATTTT
CASSAAGVHSGNTIYF
>NA|TRBJ2-7|TRBD1|TRBV10-3
TGTGCCATCAGTGAGTATTCCGACAGGGGATACGAGCAGTACTTC
CAISEYSDRGYEQYF
>NA|TRBJ2-5|NA|TRBV11-2
TGTGCCAGCAGCACGGGGTTTACAGAGACCCAGTACTTC
CASSTGFTETQYF
>NA|TRBJ2-7|NA|TRBV10-3
TGTGCCATCGATTGGCTAGTCCGGTTCCTGGAGCAGTACTTC
CAIDWLVRFLEQYF
>few|TRBJ2-7|NA|TRBV5-4
TGTGCCAGCAGCCCCGCCCTTGGCGGGTCCTACGAGCAGTACTTC
CASSPALGGSYEQYF
>NA|TRBJ2-3|NA|TRBV11-2
TGTGCCAGCAGCTTCGAGAAGAGGGGGTTCACAGATACGCAGTATTTT
CASSFEKRGFTDTQYF
>NA|TRBJ2-1|TRBD2|TRBV28
TGTGCCAGCAGTCCCTGGACTAGCGGGAGAAGTGAGCAGTTCTTC
CASSPWTSGRSEQFF
>NA|TRBJ2-7|NA|TRBV15
TGTGCCACTCAGGGGTCCTTTGGCTCCTACGAGCAGTACTTC
CATQGSFGSYEQYF
>NA|TRBJ2-7|TRBD2|TRBV9
TGTGCCAGCAGCGCAGGACTAGCGGATACCTACGAGCAGTACTTC
CASSAGLADTYEQYF
>NA|TRBJ2-5|NA|TRBV5-4
TGTGCCAGCAGCTTGTCGGACTGGCAAGAGACCCAGTACTTC
CASSLSDWQETQYF